The T cell receptor (beta chain) described here comes from a study of chemoradiotherapy in HPV16-positive cancers. This table comes from immunoSEQ multiplex PCR, and its TCRdb copy is limited to in-frame clones, with some not included. The data contain approximately 15,000 clones, almost 90% of them seen just once; the ten biggest clones take up approximately 3.5%. There are 12 residues in the CDR3. Germline lookup yields CDR1 MNHEY and CDR2 SMNVEV (reference sequence). Trimming cost V 8 bases and J 0 bases, with 7 bases left between them. Findings and caveats of the study: Candidate HPV-specific clones and E7-related TCR motifs grew in tumor during treatment.

As for this clone: As yet, its antigen is unknown.

The receptor's source is a human donor with HPV-associated anogenital cancer. The material sequenced was blood, taken from a patient who underwent chemoradiotherapy. J is TRBJ1-1 and V is TRBV27; D gene ambiguous. The CDR3 nucleotides read TGTGCCAGCCGCCGCTTGAACACTGAAGCTTTCTTT. Its translation: CASRRLNTEAFF.